Listed below are T cell receptor beta chains from one sample, sequenced in a study of blood T cell repertoires in COVID-19. The assay was immunoSEQ multiplex PCR, and TCRdb's table has in-frame clones only and misses some. The sample has some 50,000 clones; under 90% are singletons. The sequencing input was peripheral blood. The receptors were gathered from a man aged 50-59 years with acute or convalescent COVID-19. CDR3s include the opening cysteine and the closing phenylalanine or tryptophan. Each record gives: D gene, clone size, J gene, V gene, CDR3 protein, CDR3 DNA. The D gene is left open where the match is weak. For some rows the clone size is stated as once, few or many, or as a class when expanded; others skip it.

>TRBD1|NA|TRBJ1-3|TRBV25-1
CASSAKTPGQGINTIYF
TGTGCCAGCAGTGCAAAAACCCCGGGACAGGGAATAAACACCATATATTTT
>TRBD1|NA|TRBJ1-3|TRBV9
CASSVTGQGNGNTIYF
TGTGCCAGCAGCGTTACGGGACAGGGGAATGGAAACACCATATATTTT
>NA|NA|TRBJ2-1|TRBV9
CASSGGLRHEQFF
TGTGCCAGCAGCGGGGGACTTCGTCATGAGCAGTTCTTC
>NA|NA|TRBJ1-2|TRBV5-5
CASSPRALYGYTF
TGTGCCAGCAGCCCGAGGGCCTTGTATGGCTACACCTTC
>TRBD2|NA|TRBJ2-1|TRBV5-1
CASSWTSGSKYNEQFF
TGCGCCAGCAGCTGGACTAGCGGGAGTAAGTACAATGAGCAGTTCTTC
>TRBD1|once|TRBJ2-7|TRBV19
CASNRQGAEEQYF
TGTGCCAGTAATAGACAGGGGGCTGAAGAGCAGTACTTC
>TRBD1|NA|TRBJ1-1|TRBV27
CATSRQGDSTEAFF
TGTGCCACCTCGAGGCAGGGGGATAGCACTGAAGCTTTCTTT
>NA|few|TRBJ1-1|TRBV6-6
CASRGQDTEAFF
TGTGCCAGCAGGGGGCAGGACACTGAAGCTTTCTTT
>NA|NA|TRBJ1-6|TRBV27
CASSLDSLSPLHF
TGTGCCAGCAGTTTGGACTCCCTTTCACCCCTCCACTTT
>NA|NA|TRBJ1-6|TRBV2
CASRDEGNSYNSPLHF
TGTGCCAGCCGCGATGAGGGTAACTCCTATAATTCACCCCTCCACTTT
>NA|once|TRBJ1-1|TRBV5-1
CASSLSTGWNTEAFF
TGCGCCAGCAGCTTGAGCACAGGGTGGAACACTGAAGCTTTCTTT
>NA|once|TRBJ2-7|TRBV6-5
CASSYAAGDSYEQYF
TGTGCCAGCAGTTACGCTGCAGGGGACTCCTACGAGCAGTACTTC
>TRBD1|NA|TRBJ1-5|TRBV28
CASSLRTGGRQPQHF
TGTGCCAGCAGTTTAAGAACAGGGGGCAGGCAGCCCCAGCATTTT
>NA|NA|TRBJ1-3|TRBV3-1/TRBV3-2
CASSQRLRSLSGNTIYF
TGTGCCAGCAGCCAAAGATTGAGGTCTCTCTCTGGAAACACCATATATTTT
>TRBD1|NA|TRBJ1-1|TRBV11-3
CASSLGLQGRTTEAFF
TGTGCCAGCAGCTTAGGCTTACAGGGGAGAACAACTGAAGCTTTCTTT
>TRBD1|once|TRBJ1-1|TRBV6-2/TRBV6-3
CASSPSLGQPDTEAFF
TGTGCCAGCAGTCCCAGCCTGGGACAGCCAGACACTGAAGCTTTCTTT
>NA|NA|TRBJ2-3|TRBV2
CASLDVALLSTDTQYF
TGTGCCAGCCTAGACGTCGCCCTACTCAGCACAGATACGCAGTATTTT
>TRBD2|NA|TRBJ2-5|TRBV5-1
CASSPPRAGDETQYF
TGCGCCAGCAGCCCCCCACGAGCGGGAGATGAGACCCAGTACTTC
>TRBD1|NA|TRBJ2-7|TRBV13
CASSLVGQVPYEQYF
TGTGCCAGCAGCTTAGTGGGACAGGTTCCCTACGAGCAGTACTTC
>NA|once|TRBJ2-1|TRBV18
CASSPRGGWGDNNEQFF
TGTGCCAGCTCACCACGGGGGGGCTGGGGAGACAACAATGAGCAGTTCTTC
>NA|NA|TRBJ1-6|TRBV28
CASSLDWAVYNSPLHF
TGTGCCAGCAGTTTAGATTGGGCAGTTTATAATTCACCCCTCCACTTT
>TRBD1|NA|TRBJ1-6|TRBV19
CASSAGQGASLHF
TGTGCCAGTAGTGCCGGACAGGGGGCATCCCTCCACTTT